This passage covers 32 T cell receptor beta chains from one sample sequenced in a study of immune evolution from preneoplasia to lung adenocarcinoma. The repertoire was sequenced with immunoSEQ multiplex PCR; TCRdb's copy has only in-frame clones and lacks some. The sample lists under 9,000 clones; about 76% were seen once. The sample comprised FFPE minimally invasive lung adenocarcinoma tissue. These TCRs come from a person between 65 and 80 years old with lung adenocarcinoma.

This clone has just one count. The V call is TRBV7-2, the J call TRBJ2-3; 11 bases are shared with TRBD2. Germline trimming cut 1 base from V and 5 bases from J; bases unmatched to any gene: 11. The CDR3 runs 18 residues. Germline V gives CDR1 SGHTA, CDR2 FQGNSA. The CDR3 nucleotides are TGTGCCAGCAGCTTAGTAGCGGCTAGCGGGAGGCCCAGAGATACGCAGTATTTT. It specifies CASSLVAASGRPRDTQYF.

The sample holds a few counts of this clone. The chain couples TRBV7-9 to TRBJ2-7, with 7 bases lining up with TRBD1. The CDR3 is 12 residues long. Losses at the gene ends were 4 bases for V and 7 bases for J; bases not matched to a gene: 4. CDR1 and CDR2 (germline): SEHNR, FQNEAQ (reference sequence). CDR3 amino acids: CASSSKTGEQYF. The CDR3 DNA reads TGTGCCAGCAGCTCCAAGACAGGGGAGCAGTACTTC.

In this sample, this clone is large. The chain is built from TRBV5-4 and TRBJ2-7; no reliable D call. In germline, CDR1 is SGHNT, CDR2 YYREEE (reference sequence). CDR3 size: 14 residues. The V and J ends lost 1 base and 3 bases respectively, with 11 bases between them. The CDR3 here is CASSLQGSDYEQYF. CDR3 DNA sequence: TGTGCCAGCAGCTTGCAAGGGTCGGACTACGAGCAGTACTTC. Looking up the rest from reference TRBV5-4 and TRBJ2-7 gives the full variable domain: ETGVTQSPTHLIKTRGQQVTLRCSSQSGHNTVSWYQQALGQGPQFIFQYYREEENGRGNFPPRFSGLQFPNYSSELNVNALELDDSALYLCASSLQGSDYEQYFGPGTRLTVT.

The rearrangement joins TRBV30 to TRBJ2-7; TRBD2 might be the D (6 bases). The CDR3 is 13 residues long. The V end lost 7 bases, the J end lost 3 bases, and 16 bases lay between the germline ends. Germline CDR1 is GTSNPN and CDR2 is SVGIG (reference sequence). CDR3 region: CAYGGPGDYEQYF. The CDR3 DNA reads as TGTGCCTATGGAGGGCCTGGCGACTACGAGCAGTACTTC.

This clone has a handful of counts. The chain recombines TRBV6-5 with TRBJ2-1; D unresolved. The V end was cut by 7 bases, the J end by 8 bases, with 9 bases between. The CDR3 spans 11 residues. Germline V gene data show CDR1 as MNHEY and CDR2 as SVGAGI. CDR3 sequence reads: CASTYLDEQFF. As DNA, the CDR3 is TGTGCCAGCACGTATCTGGATGAGCAGTTCTTC.

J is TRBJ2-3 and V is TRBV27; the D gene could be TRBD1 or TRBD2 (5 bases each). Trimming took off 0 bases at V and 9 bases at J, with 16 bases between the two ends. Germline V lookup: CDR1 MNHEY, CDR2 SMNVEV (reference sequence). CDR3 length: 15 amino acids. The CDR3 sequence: CASSLSGRTRATQYF. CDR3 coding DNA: TGTGCCAGCAGTTTATCGGGACGGACGAGGGCCACGCAGTATTTT.

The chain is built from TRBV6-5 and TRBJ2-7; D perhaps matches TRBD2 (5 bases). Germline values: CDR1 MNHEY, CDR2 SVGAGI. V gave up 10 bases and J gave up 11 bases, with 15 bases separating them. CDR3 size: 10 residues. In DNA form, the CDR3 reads TGTGCCACCTTTCACGGGGATGAGTACTTC. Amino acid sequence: CATFHGDEYF.

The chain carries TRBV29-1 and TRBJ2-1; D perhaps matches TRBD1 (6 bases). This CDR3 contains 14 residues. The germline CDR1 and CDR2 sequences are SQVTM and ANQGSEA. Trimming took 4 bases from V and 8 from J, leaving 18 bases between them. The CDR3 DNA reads TGCAGCGTTGTTCCCGGTGCTGGGGGCGATGAGCAGTTCTTC. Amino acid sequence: CSVVPGAGGDEQFF.

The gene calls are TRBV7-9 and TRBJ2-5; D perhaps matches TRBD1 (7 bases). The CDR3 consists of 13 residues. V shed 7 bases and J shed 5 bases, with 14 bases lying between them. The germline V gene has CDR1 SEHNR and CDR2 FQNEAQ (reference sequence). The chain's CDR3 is CASTRGEWETQYF. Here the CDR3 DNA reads TGTGCCAGCACCAGGGGGGAATGGGAGACCCAGTACTTC.

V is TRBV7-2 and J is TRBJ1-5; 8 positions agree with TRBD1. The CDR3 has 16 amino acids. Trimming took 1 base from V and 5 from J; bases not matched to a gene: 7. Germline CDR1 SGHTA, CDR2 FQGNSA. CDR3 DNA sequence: TGTGCCAGCAGCTTAGAACCGGGACAGGTCTATCAGCCCCAGCATTTT. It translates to CASSLEPGQVYQPQHF.

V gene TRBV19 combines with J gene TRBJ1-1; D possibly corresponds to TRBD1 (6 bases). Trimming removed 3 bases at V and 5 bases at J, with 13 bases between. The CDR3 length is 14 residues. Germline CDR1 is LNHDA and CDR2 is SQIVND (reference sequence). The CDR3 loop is CASSMQGYGTEAFF. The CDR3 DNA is TGTGCCAGTAGTATGCAGGGGTATGGGACTGAAGCTTTCTTT.

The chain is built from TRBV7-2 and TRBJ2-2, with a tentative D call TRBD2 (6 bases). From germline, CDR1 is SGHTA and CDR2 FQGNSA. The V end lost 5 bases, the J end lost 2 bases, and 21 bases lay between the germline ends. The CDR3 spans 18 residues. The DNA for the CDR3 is TGTGCCAGCAGCCCAAGGCCGCCGGGACTTAGTAACACCGGGGAGCTGTTTTTT. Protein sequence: CASSPRPPGLSNTGELFF. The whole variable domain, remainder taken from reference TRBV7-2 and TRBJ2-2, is GAGVSQSPSNKVTEKGKDVELRCDPISGHTALYWYRQSLGQGLEFLIYFQGNSAPDKSGLPSDRFSAERTGGSVSTLTIQRTQQEDSAVYLCASSPRPPGLSNTGELFFGEGSRLTVL.

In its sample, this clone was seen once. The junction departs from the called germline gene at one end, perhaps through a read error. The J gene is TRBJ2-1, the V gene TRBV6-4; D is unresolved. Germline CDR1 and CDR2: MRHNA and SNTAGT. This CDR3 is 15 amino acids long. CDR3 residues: CANSEGGNSYNEQFF. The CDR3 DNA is TGTGCCAACAGTGAAGGTGGCAACTCCTACAATGAGCAGTTCTTC.

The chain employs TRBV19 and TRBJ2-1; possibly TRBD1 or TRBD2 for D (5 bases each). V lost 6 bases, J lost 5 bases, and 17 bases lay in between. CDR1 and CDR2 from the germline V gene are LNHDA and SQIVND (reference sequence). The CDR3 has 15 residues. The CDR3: CASSSRDWGNNEQFF. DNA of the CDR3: TGTGCCAGTAGCAGCCGGGATTGGGGGAACAATGAGCAGTTCTTC.

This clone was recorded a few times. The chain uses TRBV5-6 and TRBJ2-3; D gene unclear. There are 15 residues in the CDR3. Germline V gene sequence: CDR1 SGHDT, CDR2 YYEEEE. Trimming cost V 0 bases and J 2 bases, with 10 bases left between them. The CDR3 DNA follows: TGTGCCAGCAGCTTGGGGGTGCGATTCACAGATACGCAGTATTTT. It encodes CASSLGVRFTDTQYF.

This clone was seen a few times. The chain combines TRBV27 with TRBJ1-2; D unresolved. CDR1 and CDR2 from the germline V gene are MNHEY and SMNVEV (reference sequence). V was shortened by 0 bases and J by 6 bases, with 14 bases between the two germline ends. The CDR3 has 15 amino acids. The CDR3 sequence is CASSLSRGGLNGYTF. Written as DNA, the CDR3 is TGTGCCAGCAGTTTATCGCGGGGAGGCCTTAATGGCTACACCTTC.

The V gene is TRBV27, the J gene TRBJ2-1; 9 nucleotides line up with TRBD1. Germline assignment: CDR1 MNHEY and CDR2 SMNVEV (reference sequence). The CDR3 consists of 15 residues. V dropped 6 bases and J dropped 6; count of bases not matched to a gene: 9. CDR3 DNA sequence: TGTGCCAGCAGCCCCGGGACAGGGTTAGGCAATGAGCAGTTCTTC. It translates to CASSPGTGLGNEQFF.

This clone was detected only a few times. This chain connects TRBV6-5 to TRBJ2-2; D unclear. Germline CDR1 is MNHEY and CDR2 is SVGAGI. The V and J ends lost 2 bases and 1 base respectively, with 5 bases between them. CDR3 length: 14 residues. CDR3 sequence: CASSYVQNTGELFF. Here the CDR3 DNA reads TGTGCCAGCAGTTACGTTCAGAACACCGGGGAGCTGTTTTTT.

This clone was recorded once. The CDR3 is CASCGSGTDTQYF. The DNA for the CDR3 is TGTGCCAGCTGTGGTAGCGGGACAGATACGCAGTATTTT. J is TRBJ2-3 and V is TRBV6-5, with 7 bases identical to TRBD2. Germline lookup yields CDR1 MNHEY and CDR2 SVGAGI. This CDR3 comprises 13 residues. Germline trimming cut 8 bases from V and 3 bases from J; bases unmatched to any gene: 5.

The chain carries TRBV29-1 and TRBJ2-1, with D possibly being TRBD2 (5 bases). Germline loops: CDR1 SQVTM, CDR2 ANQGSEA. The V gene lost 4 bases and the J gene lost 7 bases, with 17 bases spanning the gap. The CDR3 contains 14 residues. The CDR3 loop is CSVGLTFGDNEQFF. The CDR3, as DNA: TGCAGCGTTGGGCTGACGTTCGGGGATAATGAGCAGTTCTTC.

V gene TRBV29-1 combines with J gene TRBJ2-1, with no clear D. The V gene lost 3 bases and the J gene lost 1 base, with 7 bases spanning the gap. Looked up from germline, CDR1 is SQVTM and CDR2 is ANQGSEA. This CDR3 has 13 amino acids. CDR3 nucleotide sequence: TGCAGCGTTGACGGCGGTTCCTACAATGAGCAGTTCTTC. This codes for CSVDGGSYNEQFF.

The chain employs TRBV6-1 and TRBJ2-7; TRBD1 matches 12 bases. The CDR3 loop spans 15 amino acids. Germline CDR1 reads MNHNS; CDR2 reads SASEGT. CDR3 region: CASPASGQGAKEQYF. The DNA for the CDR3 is TGTGCTAGCCCAGCTTCGGGACAGGGGGCAAAAGAGCAGTACTTC.

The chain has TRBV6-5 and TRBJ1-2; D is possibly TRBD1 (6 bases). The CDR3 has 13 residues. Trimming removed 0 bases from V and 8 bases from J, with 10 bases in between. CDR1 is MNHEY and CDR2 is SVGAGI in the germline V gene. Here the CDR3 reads CASSYSGARGYTF. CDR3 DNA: TGTGCCAGCAGTTACTCGGGGGCCCGGGGCTACACCTTC.

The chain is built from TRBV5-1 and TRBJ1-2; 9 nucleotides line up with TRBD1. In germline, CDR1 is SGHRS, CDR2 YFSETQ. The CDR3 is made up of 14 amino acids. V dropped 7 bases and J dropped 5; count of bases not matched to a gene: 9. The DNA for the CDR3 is TGCGCCAGCGGAGCTACGGGACAGGGATATGGCTACACCTTC. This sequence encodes CASGATGQGYGYTF.

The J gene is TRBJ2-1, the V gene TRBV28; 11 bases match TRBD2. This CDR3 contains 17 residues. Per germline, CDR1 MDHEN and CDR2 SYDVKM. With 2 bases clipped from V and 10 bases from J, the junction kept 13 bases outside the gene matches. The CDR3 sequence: CASSLGKLAGEGREQFF. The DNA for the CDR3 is TGTGCCAGCAGTTTAGGGAAACTAGCGGGAGAAGGTAGGGAGCAGTTCTTC.

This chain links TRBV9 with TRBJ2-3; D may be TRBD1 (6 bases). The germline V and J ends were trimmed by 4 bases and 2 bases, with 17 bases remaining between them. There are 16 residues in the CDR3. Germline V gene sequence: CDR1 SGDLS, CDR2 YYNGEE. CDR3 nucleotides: TGTGCCAGCAGCCCGTATGGGGACATACCCACAGATACGCAGTATTTT. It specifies CASSPYGDIPTDTQYF.

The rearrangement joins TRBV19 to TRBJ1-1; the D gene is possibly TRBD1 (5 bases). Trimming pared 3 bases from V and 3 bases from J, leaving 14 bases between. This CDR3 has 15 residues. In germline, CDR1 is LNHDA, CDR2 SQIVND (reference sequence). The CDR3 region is CASSMGRGYDTEAFF. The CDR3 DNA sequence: TGTGCCAGTAGTATGGGGCGAGGGTATGACACTGAAGCTTTCTTT.

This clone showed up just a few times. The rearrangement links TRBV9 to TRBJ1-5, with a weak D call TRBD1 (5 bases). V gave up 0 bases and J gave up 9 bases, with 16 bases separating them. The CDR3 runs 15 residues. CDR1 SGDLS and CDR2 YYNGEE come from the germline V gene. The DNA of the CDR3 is TGTGCCAGCAGCGTAGGCCCCTCGGGGGAGGCGCCCCAGCATTTT. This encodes CASSVGPSGEAPQHF.

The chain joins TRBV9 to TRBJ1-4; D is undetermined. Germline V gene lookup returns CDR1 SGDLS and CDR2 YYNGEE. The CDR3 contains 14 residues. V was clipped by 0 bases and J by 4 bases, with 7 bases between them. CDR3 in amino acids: CASSVGSYNEKLFF. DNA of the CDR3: TGTGCCAGCAGCGTAGGCAGCTATAATGAAAAACTGTTTTTT.

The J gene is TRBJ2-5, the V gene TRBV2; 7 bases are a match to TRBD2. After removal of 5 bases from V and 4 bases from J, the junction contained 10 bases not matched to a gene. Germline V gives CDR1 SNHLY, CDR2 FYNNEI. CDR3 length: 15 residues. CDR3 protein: CASSQVGGNRETQYF. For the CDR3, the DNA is TGTGCCAGCAGTCAGGTGGGAGGGAACCGAGAGACCCAGTACTTC.

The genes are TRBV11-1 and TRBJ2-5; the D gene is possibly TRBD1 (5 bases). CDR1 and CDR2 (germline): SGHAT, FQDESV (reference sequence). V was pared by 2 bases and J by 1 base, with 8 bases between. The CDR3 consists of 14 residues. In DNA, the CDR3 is TGTGCCAGCAGCTTATCAGGGTTCCAAGAGACCCAGTACTTC. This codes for CASSLSGFQETQYF.

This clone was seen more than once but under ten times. CDR3 sequence reads: CASSMGRGQGDQPQHF. CDR3 nucleotide sequence: TGTGCCAGTAGTATGGGTCGGGGACAAGGGGATCAGCCCCAGCATTTT. The chain combines TRBV19 with TRBJ1-5; D is possibly TRBD1 (6 bases). The germline V and J ends were trimmed by 3 bases and 5 bases, with 17 bases remaining between them. The CDR3 spans 16 residues. In germline, CDR1 is LNHDA, CDR2 SQIVND (reference sequence).